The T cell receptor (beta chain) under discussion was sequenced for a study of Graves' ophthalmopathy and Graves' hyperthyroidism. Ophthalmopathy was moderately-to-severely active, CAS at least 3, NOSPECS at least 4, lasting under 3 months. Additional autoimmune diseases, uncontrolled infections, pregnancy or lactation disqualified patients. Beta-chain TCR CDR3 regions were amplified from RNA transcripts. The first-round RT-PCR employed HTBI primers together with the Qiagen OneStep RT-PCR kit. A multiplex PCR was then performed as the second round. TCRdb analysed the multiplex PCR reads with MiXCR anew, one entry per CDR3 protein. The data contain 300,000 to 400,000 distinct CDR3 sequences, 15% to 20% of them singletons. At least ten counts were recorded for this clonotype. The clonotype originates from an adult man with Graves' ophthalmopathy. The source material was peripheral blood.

The CDR3 spells CASSYRALSFTEAFF. For the CDR3, the DNA is TGTGCCAGCAGTTACCGGGCATTGAGCTTCACTGAAGCTTTCTTT. The genes are TRBV6-5 and TRBJ1-1, with D uncertain. The length of the CDR3 is 15 residues. Germline V gives CDR1 MNHEY, CDR2 SVGAGI. V was shortened by 2 bases and J by 4 bases, with 14 bases between the two germline ends.